This TCR beta chain was identified in a study of T cell repertoires in cytomegalovirus infection. In the study overall: Well-studied HLA-B-restricted epitopes and recently identified HLA-C-restricted epitopes of CMV were both used in the study.

MiXCR, applied by TCRdb to the reads, yields one record per CDR3 protein. The repertoire holds fewer than 950,000 distinct CDR3 sequences, 30% to 35% seen once, with approximately 13% in the top ten. About this clonotype: What it binds is not known.

V lost 1 base, J lost 4 bases, and 11 bases stayed unmatched. This CDR3 spans 17 amino acids. The germline V gene has CDR1 LNHNV and CDR2 YYDKDF (reference sequence). General study results and limits: Based on cumulative public TCR beta family frequency, carriers of CMV plus the relevant HLA were identified.

The specimen was cultured CD8+ T cells from PBMCs, collected from culture after CMV antigen stimulation. The receptor was isolated from a human donor in good health (CMV status not recorded). Some clones in this sample may be carry-over from other donors' samples. The gene calls are TRBV15 and TRBJ2-5, with TRBD1 matching 8 bases. The CDR3 sequence is CATSRGPRQGLTETQYF. The CDR3 DNA is TGTGCCACCAGCAGAGGCCCTAGACAGGGGCTTACAGAGACCCAGTACTTC. The full variable domain, with the rest looked up from reference TRBV15 and TRBJ2-5, is DAMVIQNPRYQVTQFGKPVTLSCSQTLNHNVMYWYQQKSSQAPKLLFHYYDKDFNNEADTPDNFQSRRPNTSFCFLDIRSPGLGDTAMYLCATSRGPRQGLTETQYFGPGTRLLVL.